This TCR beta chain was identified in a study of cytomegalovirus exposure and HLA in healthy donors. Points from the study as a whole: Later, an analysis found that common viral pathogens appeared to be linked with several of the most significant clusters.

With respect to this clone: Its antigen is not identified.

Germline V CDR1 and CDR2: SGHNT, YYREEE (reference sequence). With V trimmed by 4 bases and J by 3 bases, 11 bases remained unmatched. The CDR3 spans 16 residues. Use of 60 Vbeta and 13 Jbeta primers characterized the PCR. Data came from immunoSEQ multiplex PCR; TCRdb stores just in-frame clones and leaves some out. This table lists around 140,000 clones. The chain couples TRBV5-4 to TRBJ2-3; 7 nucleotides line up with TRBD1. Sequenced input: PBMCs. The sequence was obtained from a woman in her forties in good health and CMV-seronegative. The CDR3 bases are TGTGCCAGCAGCGAGAGAAGAGGGGGCGGAACAGATACGCAGTATTTT. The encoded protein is CASSERRGGGTDTQYF.